This T cell receptor (beta chain) came from a study of blood T cells in healthy people across ages. A few counts support this clonotype. Its target is not known. J was trimmed by 4 bases and V by 4 bases; bases with no gene match: 8. The CDR3 runs 15 residues. Germline V lookup: CDR1 MGHRA, CDR2 YSYEKL. General study results and limits: Donor CMV status was unknown, possibly confounding expanded clonotype changes. Long-lived donors carried more naive CD4+ cells and greater diversity than aged donors.

Combining a sample-barcoded 5' primer with a J-beta primer mix, a second PCR ran for roughly 7 to 11 cycles. A tag from a template-switch adaptor with 12 random nucleotides marked each cDNA molecule. TCRdb reanalysed the 5' RACE reads using MiXCR and keeps one entry per CDR3 protein. Altogether approximately 1,100,000 distinct CDR3 sequences are present, roughly 45% being singletons, with the ten largest covering approximately 20%. Isolating PBMCs gave at least 6.5 million of these cells per sample. Source material: blood. The chain combines TRBV4-1 with TRBJ2-7, with 9 bases aligning to TRBD2. The sequence was collected from a woman between 55 and 75 years old in good health. CDR3 protein: CASSPRGSGSYEQYF. CDR3 in DNA: TGCGCCAGCAGCCCCCGGGGTAGCGGGAGTTACGAGCAGTACTTC.